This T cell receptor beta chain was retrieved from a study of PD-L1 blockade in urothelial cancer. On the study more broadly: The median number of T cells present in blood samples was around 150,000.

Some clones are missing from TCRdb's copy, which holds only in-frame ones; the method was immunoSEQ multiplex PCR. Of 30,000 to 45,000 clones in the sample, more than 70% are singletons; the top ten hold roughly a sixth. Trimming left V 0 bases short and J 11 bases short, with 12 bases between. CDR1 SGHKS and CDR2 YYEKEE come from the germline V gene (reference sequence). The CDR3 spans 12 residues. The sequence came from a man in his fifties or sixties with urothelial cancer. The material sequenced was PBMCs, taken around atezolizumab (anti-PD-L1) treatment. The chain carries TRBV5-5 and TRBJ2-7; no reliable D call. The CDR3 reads CASSLGTYLEYF. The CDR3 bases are TGTGCCAGCAGCTTGGGTACCTATCTCGAGTACTTC.